This T cell receptor beta chain originates from a study of blood T cell repertoires in COVID-19. Study-wide context: Samples taken during acute and convalescent COVID-19 were collected in the United States, Italy and Spain. Sample material is recorded as cDNA or gDNA derived from T cells, B-cell-depleted T cells, or PBMCs.

Per the original methods: Amplifying reference gene primers gave estimates of nucleated cell counts. Sequencing was performed with immunoSEQ multiplex PCR; in TCRdb, only in-frame clones are kept and a portion is missing. That table is the source of V, J and clone size, and D and trimming were worked out from the DNA. In the table there are approximately 140,000 clones, 88% of which are singletons. Germline-derived CDR1 and CDR2 are SGHNT and YYREEE (reference sequence). CDR3 length: 15 amino acids. Trimming at V came to 0 bases and at J to 3 bases, leaving 4 bases not matched to a gene. This sequence originates from an older woman with acute or convalescent COVID-19. Input material: peripheral blood. The rearrangement links TRBV5-4 to TRBJ1-2; 8 bases map to TRBD1. CDR3: CASSLGQGRDYGYTF. The CDR3 coding sequence is TGTGCCAGCAGCTTGGGACAGGGGCGCGACTATGGCTACACCTTC.